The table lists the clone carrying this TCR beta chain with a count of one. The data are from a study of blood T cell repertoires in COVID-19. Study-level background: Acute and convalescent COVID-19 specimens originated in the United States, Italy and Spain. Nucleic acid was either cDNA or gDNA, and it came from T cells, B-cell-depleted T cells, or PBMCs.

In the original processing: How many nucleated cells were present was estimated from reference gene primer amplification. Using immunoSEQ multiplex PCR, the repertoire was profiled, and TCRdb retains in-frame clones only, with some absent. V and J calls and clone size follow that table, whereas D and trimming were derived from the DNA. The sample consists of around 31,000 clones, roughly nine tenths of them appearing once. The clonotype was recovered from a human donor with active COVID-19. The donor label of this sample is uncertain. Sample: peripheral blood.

The DNA of the CDR3 is TGTGCCAGCTCACCACCGGCGGCTAGCGGGAGTACGGAGCAGTTCTTC. Translating gives CASSPPAASGSTEQFF. V is TRBV18 and J is TRBJ2-1; TRBD2 agrees at 10 bases. Germline lookup yields CDR1 KGHSH and CDR2 LQKENI. The CDR3 extends over 16 amino acids. Germline trimming cut 0 bases from V and 10 bases from J; bases unmatched to any gene: 9.